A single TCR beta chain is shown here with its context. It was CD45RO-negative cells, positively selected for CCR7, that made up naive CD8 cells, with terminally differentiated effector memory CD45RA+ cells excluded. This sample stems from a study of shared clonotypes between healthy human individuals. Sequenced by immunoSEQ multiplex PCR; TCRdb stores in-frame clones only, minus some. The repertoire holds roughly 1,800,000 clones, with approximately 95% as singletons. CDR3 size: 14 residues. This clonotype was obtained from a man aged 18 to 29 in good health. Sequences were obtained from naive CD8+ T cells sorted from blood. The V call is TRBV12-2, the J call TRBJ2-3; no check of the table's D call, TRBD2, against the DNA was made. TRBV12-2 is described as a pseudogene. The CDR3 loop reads CASRFRGRADTQYF. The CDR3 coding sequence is TGTGCAAGTCGATTCAGAGGGAGGGCAGATACGCAGTATTTT.